This is a list of T cell receptor beta chains from one sample in a study of blood T cell repertoires in COVID-19. The repertoire was sequenced with immunoSEQ multiplex PCR; TCRdb's copy has only in-frame clones and lacks some. The sample shows around 150,000 clones, roughly 80% of them seen only once. Sequences were obtained from peripheral blood. All receptors come from a man in his sixties who had recovered from COVID-19. Both conserved end residues are part of each CDR3. D genes are given only for firm matches. Size tells how often a clone was seen (once, few, many) or the class of an expanded clone, and some rows leave it out.

size: NA
length: 14
V: TRBV19
D: NA
J: TRBJ2-1
CDR3: CASSRALNGNEQFF
DNA: TGTGCCAGTAGCAGGGCTCTAAACGGGAATGAGCAGTTCTTC

size: NA
length: 15
V: TRBV5-1
D: NA
J: TRBJ1-5
CDR3: CASSLSGGQNQPQHF
DNA: TGCGCCAGCAGCTTATCAGGCGGACAAAATCAGCCCCAGCATTTT

size: NA
length: 19
V: TRBV4-3
D: NA
J: TRBJ2-1
CDR3: CASSHSGTPEDRRYNEQFF
DNA: TGCGCCAGCAGCCACTCCGGGACTCCTGAAGACCGTCGCTACAATGAGCAGTTCTTC

size: NA
length: 14
V: TRBV21-1
D: NA
J: TRBJ2-1
CDR3: CASSEDRGGHEQFF
DNA: TGTGCCAGCAGCGAGGACAGGGGAGGCCATGAGCAGTTCTTC

size: NA
length: 17
V: TRBV19
D: NA
J: TRBJ2-6
CDR3: CASSIGRVTSGANVLTF
DNA: TGTGCCAGTAGTATAGGGCGGGTGACTTCTGGGGCCAACGTCCTGACTTTC

size: NA
length: 15
V: TRBV6-6
D: NA
J: TRBJ1-3
CDR3: CASSSPGHTGNTIYF
DNA: TGTGCCAGCAGTTCCCCGGGACACACGGGAAACACCATATATTTT

size: NA
length: 15
V: TRBV19
D: TRBD1
J: TRBJ2-7
CDR3: CASSIGQGSIYEQYF
DNA: TGTGCCAGTAGTATAGGACAGGGGTCAATCTACGAGCAGTACTTC

size: NA
length: 16
V: TRBV6-1
D: TRBD1
J: TRBJ1-6
CDR3: CASSVQTGLIGSPLHF
DNA: TGTGCCAGCAGTGTCCAGACAGGGCTAATTGGTTCACCCCTCCACTTT

size: NA
length: 14
V: TRBV28
D: TRBD2
J: TRBJ2-7
CDR3: CASSSAGVGYEQYF
DNA: TGTGCCAGCAGTTCAGCGGGAGTAGGCTACGAGCAGTACTTC

size: NA
length: 15
V: TRBV7-2
D: NA
J: TRBJ2-3
CDR3: CASSLRPRQRDTQYF
DNA: TGTGCCAGCAGCTTACGGCCCCGACAACGGGATACGCAGTATTTT

size: NA
length: 13
V: TRBV6-2/TRBV6-3
D: NA
J: TRBJ2-2
CDR3: CASSTGPTGELFF
DNA: TGTGCCAGCAGCACAGGCCCCACCGGGGAGCTGTTTTTT

size: NA
length: 15
V: TRBV30
D: TRBD2
J: TRBJ2-5
CDR3: CAWSTTGGLKETQYF
DNA: TGTGCCTGGAGTACCACGGGAGGGCTAAAAGAGACCCAGTACTTC

size: NA
length: 13
V: TRBV12-3/TRBV12-4
D: NA
J: TRBJ2-1
CDR3: CASRPDGGLGQFF
DNA: TGTGCCAGCAGGCCCGACGGAGGATTGGGGCAGTTCTTC

size: NA
length: 16
V: TRBV5-1
D: TRBD2
J: TRBJ2-7
CDR3: CASSALMASGGYEQYF
DNA: TGCGCCAGCAGCGCACTCATGGCTAGCGGGGGCTACGAGCAGTACTTC

size: NA
length: 13
V: TRBV28
D: NA
J: TRBJ2-2
CDR3: CASSPPTRGELFF
DNA: TGTGCCAGCAGTCCACCCACGAGGGGGGAGCTGTTTTTT

size: NA
length: 16
V: TRBV7-2
D: TRBD1
J: TRBJ1-1
CDR3: CASSATLRQGNTEAFF
DNA: TGTGCCAGCAGCGCGACCCTTCGACAGGGAAACACTGAAGCTTTCTTT

size: few
length: 20
V: TRBV5-5
D: TRBD2
J: TRBJ2-7
CDR3: CASSPSGGAWTSGSSYEQYF
DNA: TGTGCCAGCAGCCCCTCGGGGGGGGCTTGGACTAGCGGGAGCTCCTACGAGCAGTACTTC

size: NA
length: 15
V: TRBV5-6
D: NA
J: TRBJ2-1
CDR3: CASSLGPAAYNEQFF
DNA: TGTGCCAGCAGCTTGGGGCCCGCCGCCTACAATGAGCAGTTCTTC

size: NA
length: 15
V: TRBV19
D: NA
J: TRBJ1-2
CDR3: CASSSIGGRNYGYTF
DNA: TGTGCCAGTAGTTCGATCGGGGGGCGTAACTATGGCTACACCTTC

size: NA
length: 14
V: TRBV4-1
D: TRBD1
J: TRBJ1-4
CDR3: CASRSGTGAEKLFF
DNA: TGCGCCAGCCGCTCCGGGACAGGGGCCGAAAAACTGTTTTTT

size: NA
length: 13
V: TRBV3-1/TRBV3-2
D: NA
J: TRBJ2-3
CDR3: CASRRREADTQYF
DNA: TGTGCCAGCAGGAGGAGAGAGGCAGATACGCAGTATTTT

size: NA
length: 16
V: TRBV7-9
D: TRBD1
J: TRBJ2-7
CDR3: CASSRLLGQEPYEQYF
DNA: TGTGCCAGCAGCCGTCTATTGGGACAGGAGCCCTACGAGCAGTACTTC

size: NA
length: 12
V: TRBV2
D: TRBD2
J: TRBJ2-1
CDR3: CASSWTSGITFF
DNA: TGTGCCAGCAGTTGGACTAGCGGGATTACGTTCTTC

size: NA
length: 14
V: TRBV4-3
D: NA
J: TRBJ2-1
CDR3: CASSFGTLYNEQFF
DNA: TGCGCCAGCAGCTTCGGGACACTTTACAATGAGCAGTTCTTC

size: NA
length: 16
V: TRBV6-2/TRBV6-3
D: NA
J: TRBJ1-1
CDR3: CASSYPTGGLNTEAFF
DNA: TGTGCCAGCAGTTACCCTACGGGGGGTTTGAACACTGAAGCTTTCTTT

size: NA
length: 18
V: TRBV5-4
D: TRBD1
J: TRBJ1-2
CDR3: CASSRGSSRTGESNGYTF
DNA: TGTGCCAGCAGCCGGGGGTCATCCAGGACAGGGGAATCAAATGGCTACACCTTC

size: NA
length: 16
V: TRBV28
D: NA
J: TRBJ2-7
CDR3: CASRRLSGVSSYEQYF
DNA: TGTGCCAGCAGGCGACTTAGCGGTGTTTCCTCCTACGAGCAGTACTTC

size: NA
length: 17
V: TRBV28
D: TRBD2
J: TRBJ2-1
CDR3: CASSSSTSGIYYNEQFF
DNA: TGTGCCAGCAGTTCGTCGACTAGCGGGATCTACTACAATGAGCAGTTCTTC

size: NA
length: 12
V: TRBV11-2
D: NA
J: TRBJ2-7
CDR3: CASNPDSYEQYF
DNA: TGTGCCAGCAACCCGGACAGTTACGAGCAGTACTTC

size: few
length: 13
V: TRBV6-2/TRBV6-3
D: TRBD2
J: TRBJ2-5
CDR3: CASSQLAGETQYF
DNA: TGTGCCAGCAGTCAACTAGCGGGCGAGACCCAGTACTTC

size: NA
length: 15
V: TRBV18
D: TRBD1
J: TRBJ1-2
CDR3: CASLPGQGTNYGYTF
DNA: TGTGCCAGCCTCCCGGGACAGGGAACTAACTATGGCTACACCTTC

size: NA
length: 15
V: TRBV9
D: NA
J: TRBJ1-1
CDR3: CASSAYPGSNTEAFF
DNA: TGTGCCAGCAGCGCCTATCCAGGGTCAAACACTGAAGCTTTCTTT

size: NA
length: 14
V: TRBV6-5
D: TRBD1
J: TRBJ1-5
CDR3: CASSRTGSNQPQHF
DNA: TGTGCCAGCAGTAGGACAGGGAGCAATCAGCCCCAGCATTTT

size: few
length: 16
V: TRBV5-6
D: TRBD1
J: TRBJ1-1
CDR3: CASSLFRGYLNTEAFF
DNA: TGTGCCAGCAGCTTGTTCAGGGGGTACCTGAACACTGAAGCTTTCTTT

size: NA
length: 17
V: TRBV7-2
D: TRBD2
J: TRBJ2-3
CDR3: CASSLASGRKSTDTQYF
DNA: TGTGCCAGCAGCTTAGCTAGCGGGAGAAAGAGCACAGATACGCAGTATTTT

size: NA
length: 16
V: TRBV7-2
D: TRBD1
J: TRBJ2-5
CDR3: CASSLSTGGGQETQYF
DNA: TGTGCCAGCAGCTTAAGTACAGGGGGCGGACAGGAGACCCAGTACTTC

size: NA
length: 13
V: TRBV30
D: TRBD2
J: TRBJ2-7
CDR3: CAWNGGRIHEQYF
DNA: TGTGCCTGGAATGGCGGGAGAATCCACGAGCAGTACTTC

size: NA
length: 15
V: TRBV27
D: NA
J: TRBJ2-1
CDR3: CASSASASSYNEQFF
DNA: TGTGCCAGCAGCGCTAGCGCCAGCTCCTACAATGAGCAGTTCTTC

size: NA
length: 12
V: TRBV10-3
D: NA
J: TRBJ2-1
CDR3: CAISDYANEQFF
DNA: TGTGCCATCAGTGACTACGCCAATGAGCAGTTCTTC

size: NA
length: 13
V: TRBV6-5
D: NA
J: TRBJ2-7
CDR3: CASRDTGSYEQYF
DNA: TGTGCCAGCAGGGATACAGGATCCTACGAGCAGTACTTC